The T cell receptor beta chain under discussion was sequenced for a study of blood T cell repertoires in COVID-19. Study-level background: The United States, Italy and Spain were the sources of the acute and convalescent COVID-19 samples.

The CDR3 loop spans 12 amino acids. Deletions cut 10 bases from V and 4 bases from J, with 11 bases between. As handled by the study authors: Reference gene primer amplification gave nucleated cell count estimates. Using immunoSEQ multiplex PCR, the repertoire was profiled, and TCRdb retains in-frame clones only, with some absent. That table furnishes V, J and clone size, whereas the DNA furnished D and trimming. The data contain 110,000 or so clones, roughly 84% of them seen just once; the ten biggest clones take up 3% to 3.5%. The origin of this receptor is a man in his forties with acute or convalescent COVID-19. Sequencing was done on a sample of peripheral blood. The chain recombines TRBV12-3 or TRBV12-4 with TRBJ1-5; no clear D. The CDR3, as DNA: TGTGCCACCGTACGGGGAAATCAGCCCCAGCATTTT. It is translated as CATVRGNQPQHF.